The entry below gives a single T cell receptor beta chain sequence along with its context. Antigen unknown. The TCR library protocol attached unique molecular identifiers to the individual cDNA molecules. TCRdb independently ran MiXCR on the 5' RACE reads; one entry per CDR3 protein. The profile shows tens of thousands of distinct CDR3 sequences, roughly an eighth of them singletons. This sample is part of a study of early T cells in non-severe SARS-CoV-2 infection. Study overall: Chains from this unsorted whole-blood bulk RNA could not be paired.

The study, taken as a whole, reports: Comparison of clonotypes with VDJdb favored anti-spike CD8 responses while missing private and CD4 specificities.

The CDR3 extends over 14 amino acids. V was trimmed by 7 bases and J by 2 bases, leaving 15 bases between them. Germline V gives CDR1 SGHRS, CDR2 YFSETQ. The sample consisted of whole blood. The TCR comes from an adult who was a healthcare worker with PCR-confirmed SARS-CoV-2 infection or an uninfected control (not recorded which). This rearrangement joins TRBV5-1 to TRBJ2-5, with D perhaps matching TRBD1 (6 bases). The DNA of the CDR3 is TGCGCCAGCCAACTAACAGGGTTGCAAGAGACCCAGTACTTC. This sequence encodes CASQLTGLQETQYF.